The clone carrying this T cell receptor (beta chain) came up many times. Trimming shortened V by 2 bases and J by 5 bases, and 7 bases separated the two germline ends. Germline loops: CDR1 MNHEY, CDR2 SMNVEV (reference sequence). The CDR3 is 13 residues long. TCRdb redid the calling of the 5' RACE reads with MiXCR, one entry per CDR3 protein. The sample carries 20,000 to 25,000 distinct CDR3 sequences, roughly 5.6% recorded once. This record belongs to a study of T cells after yellow fever vaccination. The sequence was collected from a man aged 18 to 30 who received the YFV17D yellow fever vaccine. The chain couples TRBV27 to TRBJ1-5; D is undetermined. The sample in question was PBMCs, either bulk or a sorted T-cell subset (CD4+, CD8+, memory, or dextramer-sorted; not recorded which), obtained roughly 46 days after the first yellow fever vaccination. CDR3 nucleotides: TGTGCCAGCAGTTTAAACAGTTATCAGCCCCAGCATTTT. This translates into CASSLNSYQPQHF.